This T cell receptor (beta chain) was recorded in a study of blood T cell repertoires in COVID-19. The germline CDR1 and CDR2 sequences are GTSNPN and SVGIG (reference sequence). The ends were cut back, 2 bases at V and 6 bases at J, with 13 bases in the middle. This CDR3 spans 13 amino acids. Per the original methods: Reference gene primer amplification gave nucleated cell count estimates. Measured with immunoSEQ multiplex PCR; TCRdb has only the in-frame clones, and not every one. The V and J calls and the clone size are those of that table, but D and trimming were determined from the DNA. The table includes approximately 270,000 clones, about 89% detected once.

Material for sequencing was peripheral blood. This sequence was found in a young man with acute or convalescent COVID-19. J is TRBJ1-2 and V is TRBV30; a possible D gene is TRBD1 (6 bases). For the CDR3, the DNA is TGTGCCTGGAGTAGGGGGTCTTTTGATGGCTACACCTTC. Amino acids: CAWSRGSFDGYTF.